The 15 T cell receptor beta chains below were found in one sample sequenced in a study of response to subunit inactivated influenza vaccine. TCRdb itself ran the RT-PCR reads through MiXCR, one entry per CDR3 protein. Of hundreds of thousands of distinct CDR3 sequences listed, approximately 7.1% are singletons. The material sequenced was PBMCs from blood, taken approximately 25 months after vaccination. The receptors shown here come from a man aged 50 to 75 who received an inactivated influenza vaccine.

The CDR3 sequence: CSAPVWVVAARETQYF. The CDR3 DNA is TGCAGTGCTCCGGTCTGGGTGGTAGCGGCCCGAGAGACCCAGTACTTC. The chain recombines TRBV20-1 with TRBJ2-5; D is possibly TRBD2 (6 bases). Per germline, CDR1 DFQATT and CDR2 SNEGSKA (reference sequence). The CDR3 is made up of 16 amino acids. Trimming removed 5 bases at V and 4 bases at J, with 23 bases between.

This clonotype was counted many times. The rearrangement links TRBV10-3 to TRBJ2-5, with no clear D. Germline CDR1 reads ENHRY; CDR2 reads SYGVKD. The CDR3 is 13 amino acids. Trimming removed 2 bases at V and 5 bases at J, with 9 bases between. CDR3 nucleotides: TGTGCCATCAGTGAGGGTGAAAGGGAGACCCAGTACTTC. Protein: CAISEGERETQYF.

This chain connects TRBV4-3 to TRBJ1-1; a weak D match, TRBD1 (6 bases). This CDR3 is 16 amino acids long. Germline-derived CDR1 and CDR2 are LGHNA and YSLEER. V was pared by 8 bases and J by 1 base, with 20 bases between. DNA for the CDR3: TGCGCCAGCTCCAACAAATACGGACAGCAGAACACTGAAGCTTTCTTT. It yields the protein CASSNKYGQQNTEAFF.

Only a few counts were recorded for this clonotype. This chain uses TRBV5-1 with TRBJ2-3; 7 positions match TRBD2. The trim removed 3 bases at V and 2 bases at J, leaving 15 bases unmatched. The V gene's germline CDR1 is SGHRS and CDR2 YFSETQ. The CDR3 totals 18 residues. The CDR3 nucleotides are TGCGCCAGCAGCTCTCCGCCCTATGGGGCGGGAGTCACAGATACGCAGTATTTT. The encoded protein is CASSSPPYGAGVTDTQYF.

J is TRBJ2-2 and V is TRBV9, with D uncertain. CDR1 is SGDLS and CDR2 is YYNGEE in the germline V gene. The CDR3 covers 13 residues. V gave up 3 bases and J gave up 4 bases, with 7 bases separating them. The CDR3 loop is CASSATPTGELFF. Here the CDR3 DNA reads TGTGCCAGCAGCGCGACCCCCACCGGGGAGCTGTTTTTT. Based on the CDR3 plus reference TRBV9 and TRBJ2-2, the full variable domain is DSGVTQTPKHLITATGQRVTLRCSPRSGDLSVYWYQQSLDQGLQFLIQYYNGEERAKGNILERFSAQQFPDLHSELNLSSLELGDSALYFCASSATPTGELFFGEGSRLTVL.

In its sample, this clonotype was seen many times. The V gene is TRBV15, the J gene TRBJ1-1; TRBD1 might be the D (5 bases). V was cut by 0 bases and J by 8 bases, with 13 bases left in between. This CDR3 contains 14 residues. CDR1 and CDR2 from the germline V gene are LNHNV and YYDKDF (reference sequence). CDR3 in DNA: TGTGCCACCAGCAGAGATTTGGGGGGTAAAGAAGCTTTCTTT. Amino acids: CATSRDLGGKEAFF.

This sequence joins TRBV29-1 and TRBJ2-5; either TRBD1 or TRBD2 may fit D (6 bases each). Per the germline V gene, CDR1 is SQVTM and CDR2 is ANQGSEA. Trimming removed 3 bases at V and 5 bases at J, with 10 bases between. The CDR3 consists of 12 residues. DNA of the CDR3: TGCAGCGTTGAGGGGGGCGGGGAGACCCAGTACTTC. Protein sequence: CSVEGGGETQYF.

This clonotype was detected a few times. J is TRBJ1-5 and V is TRBV6-5; no clear D. From germline, CDR1 is MNHEY and CDR2 SVGAGI. The CDR3 covers 13 residues. Trimming removed 2 bases at V and 7 bases at J, with 9 bases between. The chain's CDR3 is CASSYEGRQPQHF. The CDR3 coding sequence is TGTGCCAGCAGTTACGAGGGAAGGCAGCCCCAGCATTTT.

This clonotype showed up many times. This chain uses TRBV5-1 with TRBJ2-5; 8 bases are shared with TRBD1. This CDR3 has 15 amino acids. Trimming removed 4 bases from V and 2 bases from J; junction bases left unmatched: 7. Germline CDR1 reads SGHRS; CDR2 reads YFSETQ. CDR3 nucleotide sequence: TGCGCCAGCAGCCCGGATGGGACAGGACAAGAGACCCAGTACTTC. The encoded protein is CASSPDGTGQETQYF.

This clonotype was seen repeatedly, ten times or more. The CDR3 here is CASSHGLAGGYNEQFF. In DNA form, the CDR3 reads TGTGCCAGCAGTCATGGACTAGCGGGGGGTTACAATGAGCAGTTCTTC. This rearrangement joins TRBV27 to TRBJ2-1, with 14 positions matching TRBD2. Germline V gene data show CDR1 as MNHEY and CDR2 as SMNVEV (reference sequence). This CDR3 is built from 16 residues. The junction had 4 bases not matched to a gene; V was cut back by 5 bases and J by 4 bases.

This clonotype has more than one count but fewer than ten. The rearrangement joins TRBV14 to TRBJ2-2; unclear D gene. CDR1 and CDR2 (germline): SGHDN, FVKESK. V lost 1 base and J lost 2, with 5 bases in between. CDR3 length: 14 amino acids. Here the CDR3 DNA reads TGTGCCAGCAGCCAAGGTTTTAACACCGGGGAGCTGTTTTTT. Amino acid sequence: CASSQGFNTGELFF.

This clonotype has ten or more counts. The V and J genes are TRBV12-3 or TRBV12-4 and TRBJ2-2; D not resolved. Trimming stripped 5 bases from V and 6 bases from J, with 7 bases between. The CDR3 runs 12 residues. CDR3: CASSLVPGELFF. The CDR3 bases are TGTGCCAGCAGTCTTGTACCCGGGGAGCTGTTTTTT.

The chain joins TRBV11-2 to TRBJ2-3; tentative D call: TRBD2 (5 bases). The CDR3 has 13 amino acids. CDR1 SGHAT and CDR2 FQNNGV come from the germline V gene. V lost 3 bases, J lost 4 bases, and 8 bases lay in between. The CDR3 sequence is CASSFVGADTQYF. DNA of the CDR3: TGTGCCAGCAGCTTTGTCGGGGCAGATACGCAGTATTTT.

This clonotype was counted at least ten times. The V and J genes are TRBV5-1 and TRBJ1-5; 7 bases line up with TRBD1. CDR3 length: 15 residues. The V segment lost 0 bases and the J segment 1 base; nucleotides outside the gene matches: 1. The germline gives CDR1 SGHRS, CDR2 YFSETQ. The CDR3 spells CASSLGQGSNQPQHF. CDR3 coding DNA: TGCGCCAGCAGCTTGGGACAGGGAAGCAATCAGCCCCAGCATTTT.

In its sample, this clonotype was seen a few times. CDR3 region: CASIGQGRAGELFF. In DNA form, the CDR3 reads TGTGCCAGCATCGGCCAGGGTAGGGCCGGGGAGCTGTTTTTT. This chain connects TRBV6-1 to TRBJ2-2; D might be TRBD1 (5 bases). This CDR3 is built from 14 residues. Germline lookup yields CDR1 MNHNS and CDR2 SASEGT. Trimming removed 7 bases from V and 6 bases from J, with 15 bases in between.